This T cell receptor (beta chain) was captured in a study of T cell repertoires in cytomegalovirus infection. Study summary: Recently identified HLA-C-restricted CMV epitopes were among the peptides used. Public TCR beta signatures indicated both CMV infection and matching HLA type.

On this clonotype: What it recognizes is unknown.

Germline V gene sequence: CDR1 DFQATT, CDR2 SNEGSKA (reference sequence). The CDR3 spans 14 residues. Between the trimmed V and J ends, which lost 0 bases and 1 base, there was a span of 8 bases. TCRdb reprocessed the reads via MiXCR and lists one record per CDR3 protein. The sample has some 560,000 distinct CDR3 sequences, roughly 42% seen once; the top ten hold 48%. The chain combines TRBV20-1 with TRBJ2-3; D is undetermined. The sequence was collected from a human donor in good health (CMV status not recorded). Some clones in this sample may be carry-over from other donors' samples. Sequencing was performed on cultured PBMCs, taken from culture after CMV antigen stimulation. CDR3 in DNA: TGCAGTGCTAGAGATGGGGTTGGCACAGATACGCAGTATTTT. Translated, it gives CSARDGVGTDTQYF.